The clone carrying this T cell receptor (beta chain) was found a few times. Repertoires were generated with immunoSEQ multiplex PCR, while TCRdb's copy carries only in-frame clones and drops some. The sample lists about 64,000 clones, roughly 84% seen once, with over 2.5% in the top ten. V was trimmed by 5 bases and J by 6 bases, leaving 13 bases between them. This CDR3 comprises 13 residues. CDR1 ENHRY and CDR2 SYGVKD come from the germline V gene. This sample was taken from a study of OX40 agonist ivuxolimab in advanced cancers. At the level of the study: Given to patients was ivuxolimab, an agonistic anti-OX40 (CD134) antibody. Three patients got partial responses; one had hepatocellular carcinoma and two had cutaneous melanoma.

Exclusion applied to patients with autoimmune disease history or systemic immunosuppression. The source is an adult with an advanced solid tumor such as melanoma, head and neck, liver or kidney cancer. Sequenced here: CD4+ or CD8+ T cells sorted from blood, sampled in a trial of the OX40 agonist ivuxolimab. The chain employs TRBV10-3 and TRBJ1-1; D is unclear. In nucleotides, the CDR3 is TGTGCCATCAGTTCGCAGGAAATAGCTGAAGCTTTCTTT. It yields the protein CAISSQEIAEAFF.